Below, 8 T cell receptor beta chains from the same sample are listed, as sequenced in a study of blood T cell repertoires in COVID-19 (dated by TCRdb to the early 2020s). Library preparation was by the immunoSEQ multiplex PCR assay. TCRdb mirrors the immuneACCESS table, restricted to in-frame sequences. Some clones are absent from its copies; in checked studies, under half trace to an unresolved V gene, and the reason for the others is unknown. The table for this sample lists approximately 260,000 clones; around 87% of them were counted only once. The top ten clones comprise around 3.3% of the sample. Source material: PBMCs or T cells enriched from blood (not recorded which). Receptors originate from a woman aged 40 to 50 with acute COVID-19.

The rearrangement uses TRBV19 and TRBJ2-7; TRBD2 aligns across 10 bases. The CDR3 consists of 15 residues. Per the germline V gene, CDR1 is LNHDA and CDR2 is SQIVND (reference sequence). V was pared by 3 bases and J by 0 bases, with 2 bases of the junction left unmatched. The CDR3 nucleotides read TGTGCCAGTAGTATTGGACTAGCGGCCTCCTACGAGCAGTACTTC. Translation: CASSIGLAASYEQYF.

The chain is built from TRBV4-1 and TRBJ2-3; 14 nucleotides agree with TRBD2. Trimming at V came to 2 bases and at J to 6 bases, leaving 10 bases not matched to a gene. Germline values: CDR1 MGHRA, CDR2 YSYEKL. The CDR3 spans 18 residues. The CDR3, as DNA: TGCGCCAGCAGCCAACCACGGGGACTAGCGGGAGTGTGGGATACGCAGTATTTT. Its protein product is CASSQPRGLAGVWDTQYF.

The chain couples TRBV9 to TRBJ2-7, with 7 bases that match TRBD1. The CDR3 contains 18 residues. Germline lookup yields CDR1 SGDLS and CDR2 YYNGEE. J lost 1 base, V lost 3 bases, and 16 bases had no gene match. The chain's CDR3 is CASSAYGKTGNPSYEQYF. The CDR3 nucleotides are TGTGCCAGCAGCGCGTATGGAAAGACAGGGAACCCTTCCTACGAGCAGTACTTC.

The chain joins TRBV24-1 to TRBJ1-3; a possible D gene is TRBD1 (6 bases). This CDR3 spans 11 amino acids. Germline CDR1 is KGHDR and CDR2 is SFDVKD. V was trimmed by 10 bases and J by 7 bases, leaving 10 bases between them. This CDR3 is CATGGENTIYF. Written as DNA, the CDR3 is TGTGCCACAGGGGGGGAGAACACCATATATTTT.

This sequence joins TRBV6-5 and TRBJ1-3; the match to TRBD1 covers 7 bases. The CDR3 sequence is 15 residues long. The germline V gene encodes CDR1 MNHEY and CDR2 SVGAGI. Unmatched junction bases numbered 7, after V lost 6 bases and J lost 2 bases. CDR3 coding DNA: TGTGCCAGCAGCGTCGACAGGGTGGCTGGAAACACCATATATTTT. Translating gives CASSVDRVAGNTIYF.

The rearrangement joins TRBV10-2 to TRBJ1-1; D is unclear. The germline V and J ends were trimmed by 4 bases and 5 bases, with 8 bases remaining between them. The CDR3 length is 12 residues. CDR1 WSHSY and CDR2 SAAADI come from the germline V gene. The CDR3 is CASSGEGTEAFF. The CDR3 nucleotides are TGCGCCAGCAGTGGAGAGGGAACTGAAGCTTTCTTT.

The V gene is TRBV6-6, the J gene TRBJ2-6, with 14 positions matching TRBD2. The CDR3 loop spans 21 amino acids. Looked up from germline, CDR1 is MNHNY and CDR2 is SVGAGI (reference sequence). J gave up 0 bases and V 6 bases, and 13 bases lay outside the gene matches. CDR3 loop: CASSPIPGLAGDNSGANVLTF. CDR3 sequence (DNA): TGTGCCAGCAGCCCAATCCCGGGACTAGCGGGGGATAACTCTGGGGCCAACGTCCTGACTTTC.

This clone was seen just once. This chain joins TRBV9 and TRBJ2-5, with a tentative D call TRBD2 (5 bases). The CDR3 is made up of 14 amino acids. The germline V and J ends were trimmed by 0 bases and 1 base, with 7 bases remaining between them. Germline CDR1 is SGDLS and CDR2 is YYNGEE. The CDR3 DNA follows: TGTGCCAGCAGCGTAGGTACTAGCCAAGAGACCCAGTACTTC. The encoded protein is CASSVGTSQETQYF.